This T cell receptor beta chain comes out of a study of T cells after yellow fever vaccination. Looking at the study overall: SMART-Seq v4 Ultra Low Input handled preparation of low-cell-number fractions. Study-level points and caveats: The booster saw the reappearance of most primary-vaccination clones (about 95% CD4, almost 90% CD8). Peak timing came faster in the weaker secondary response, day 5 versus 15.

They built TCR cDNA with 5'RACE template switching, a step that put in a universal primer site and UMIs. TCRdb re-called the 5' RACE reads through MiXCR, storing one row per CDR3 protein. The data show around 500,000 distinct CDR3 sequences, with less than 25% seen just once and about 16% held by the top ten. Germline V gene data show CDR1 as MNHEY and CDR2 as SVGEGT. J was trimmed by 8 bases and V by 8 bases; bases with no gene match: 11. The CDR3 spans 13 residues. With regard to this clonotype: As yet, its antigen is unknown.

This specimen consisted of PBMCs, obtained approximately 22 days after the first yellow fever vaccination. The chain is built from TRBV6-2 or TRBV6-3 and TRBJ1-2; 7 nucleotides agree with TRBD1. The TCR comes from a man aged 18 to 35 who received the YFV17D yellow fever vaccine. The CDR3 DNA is TGTGCCAGCCTCAGGGGGGGCTCAGGAGGCTACACCTTC. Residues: CASLRGGSGGYTF.